This passage covers 14 T cell receptor beta chains from one sample sequenced in a study of T cell responses to AZD1222 COVID-19 vaccine. The table came from immunoSEQ multiplex PCR; TCRdb's copy has only in-frame clones and leaves some out. The profile shows about 130,000 clones, about nine tenths of them singletons. The input for sequencing was peripheral blood, taken on day 0 of AZD1222 vaccination. These TCRs come from an adult in good health.

The sample holds a few counts of this clone. The chain carries TRBV15 and TRBJ1-6; D gene ambiguous. Germline CDR1 is LNHNV and CDR2 is YYDKDF (reference sequence). V was trimmed by 2 bases and J by 19 bases, leaving 21 bases between them. The CDR3 sequence is 14 residues long. The CDR3 sequence: CATSRRSEEGSKHF. CDR3 in DNA: TGTGCCACCAGCAGACGCTCAGAAGAGGGAAGTAAGCACTTT.

In DNA, the CDR3 is TGCGCCAGCAGCTTCGAACGAGATACGCAGTATTTT. This sequence encodes CASSFERDTQYF. The gene calls are TRBV5-1 and TRBJ2-3, with D hard to call. The germline V and J ends were trimmed by 2 bases and 5 bases, with 6 bases remaining between them. CDR3 length: 12 amino acids. Germline V CDR1 and CDR2: SGHRS, YFSETQ.

The V gene is TRBV10-2, the J gene TRBJ2-7; maybe TRBD1 (6 bases). Germline V gene lookup returns CDR1 WSHSY and CDR2 SAAADI. The CDR3 is 13 residues long. The V gene lost 7 bases and the J gene lost 2 bases, with 12 bases spanning the gap. CDR3 residues: CASNRDTTYEQYF. DNA of the CDR3: TGCGCCAGCAATCGGGACACCACCTACGAGCAGTACTTC.

The sample holds a few counts of this clone. The chain joins TRBV6-1 to TRBJ1-6, with D possibly being TRBD1 (5 bases). V lost 3 bases to trimming and J lost 5 bases, with 14 bases between them. Germline-derived CDR1 and CDR2 are MNHNS and SASEGT. The CDR3 loop spans 16 amino acids. The CDR3: CASSERGPGHNSPLHF. For the CDR3, the DNA is TGTGCCAGCAGTGAGCGGGGCCCGGGCCATAATTCACCCCTCCACTTT.

V and J are TRBV4-3 and TRBJ1-3, with a tentative D call TRBD1 (6 bases). The germline gives CDR1 LGHNA, CDR2 YSLEER. With 0 bases removed from V and 0 bases from J, the gap between germline ends came to 12 bases. The CDR3 covers 17 residues. The CDR3 DNA reads TGCGCCAGCAGCCAAGAACCTCAGGGGAACTCTGGAAACACCATATATTTT. Residues: CASSQEPQGNSGNTIYF.

The chain recombines TRBV11-3 with TRBJ2-2; the D is unclear. The germline V and J ends were trimmed by 5 bases and 6 bases, with 10 bases remaining between them. The V gene's germline CDR1 is SGHNT and CDR2 YENEEA. This CDR3 has 13 amino acids. The CDR3 DNA sequence: TGTGCCAGCAGCCCAACGCCAGCCGGGGAGCTGTTTTTT. Amino acid sequence: CASSPTPAGELFF.

The chain carries TRBV28 and TRBJ1-2; possible D gene TRBD1, 6 bases. The CDR3 extends over 13 amino acids. Per germline, CDR1 MDHEN and CDR2 SYDVKM. Trimming stripped 7 bases from V and 4 bases from J, with 13 bases between. CDR3 sequence reads: CASTRGATYGYTF. The CDR3 bases are TGTGCCAGCACCCGGGGGGCGACCTATGGCTACACCTTC.

The chain uses TRBV5-4 and TRBJ1-5; possibly TRBD1 for D (6 bases). The CDR3 loop spans 14 amino acids. Germline CDR1 and CDR2: SGHNT and YYREEE (reference sequence). Trimming shortened V by 0 bases and J by 6 bases, and 10 bases separated the two germline ends. The CDR3 region is CASSLAGGSQPQHF. The CDR3 region has the DNA TGTGCCAGCAGCTTGGCGGGGGGCAGTCAGCCCCAGCATTTT.

The chain has TRBV18 and TRBJ2-6; tentatively, D is TRBD1 (6 bases). The CDR3 runs to 17 residues. Germline V lookup: CDR1 KGHSH, CDR2 LQKENI. Trimming left V 3 bases short and J 0 bases short, with 12 bases between. DNA for the CDR3: TGTGCCAGCTCACCTCCGGGACACTACTCTGGGGCCAACGTCCTGACTTTC. Protein: CASSPPGHYSGANVLTF.

The chain carries TRBV24-1 and TRBJ2-1; no reliable D call. CDR3 size: 12 residues. V was trimmed by 0 bases and J by 6 bases, leaving 2 bases between them. Germline CDR1 reads KGHDR; CDR2 reads SFDVKD. CDR3: CATSDLRNEQFF. CDR3 DNA sequence: TGTGCCACCAGTGATTTGCGCAATGAGCAGTTCTTC.

This chain connects TRBV30 to TRBJ2-7; 11 bases agree with TRBD1. The junction had 10 bases not matched to a gene; V was cut back by 2 bases and J by 7 bases. Germline V CDR1 and CDR2: GTSNPN, SVGIG (reference sequence). This CDR3 region has 15 residues. In DNA, the CDR3 is TGTGCCTGGAGTATACCAGGACAGGGGGCGTGGGAGCAGTACTTC. Translation gives CAWSIPGQGAWEQYF.

The chain carries TRBV5-1 and TRBJ2-3, with D hard to call. Germline values: CDR1 SGHRS, CDR2 YFSETQ. The CDR3 runs to 14 residues. Trimming removed 4 bases at V and 0 bases at J, with 9 bases between. The CDR3 loop reads CASSRADSTDTQYF. CDR3 in DNA: TGCGCCAGCAGCCGGGCGGACAGCACAGATACGCAGTATTTT. The entire variable domain, with the rest obtained from reference TRBV5-1 and TRBJ2-3, is as follows: KAGVTQTPRYLIKTRGQQVTLSCSPISGHRSVSWYQQTPGQGLQFLFEYFSETQRNKGNFPGRFSGRQFSNSRSEMNVSTLELGDSALYLCASSRADSTDTQYFGPGTRLTVL.

This clone was picked up a small number of times. The rearrangement links TRBV10-3 to TRBJ2-7; tentative D call: TRBD2 (5 bases). The CDR3 extends over 14 amino acids. V was pared by 3 bases and J by 3 bases, with 12 bases between. Germline values: CDR1 ENHRY, CDR2 SYGVKD. In DNA, the CDR3 is TGTGCCATCAGTGATTTCGGCGGGTACTACGAGCAGTACTTC. It translates to CAISDFGGYYEQYF.

The CDR3 is CASRKGLEAFF. For the CDR3, the DNA is TGTGCCAGCAGAAAAGGCCTTGAAGCTTTCTTT. The chain carries TRBV14 and TRBJ1-1; no reliable D call. V was clipped by 6 bases and J by 7 bases, with 9 bases between them. Germline V lookup: CDR1 SGHDN, CDR2 FVKESK. CDR3 length: 11 residues.